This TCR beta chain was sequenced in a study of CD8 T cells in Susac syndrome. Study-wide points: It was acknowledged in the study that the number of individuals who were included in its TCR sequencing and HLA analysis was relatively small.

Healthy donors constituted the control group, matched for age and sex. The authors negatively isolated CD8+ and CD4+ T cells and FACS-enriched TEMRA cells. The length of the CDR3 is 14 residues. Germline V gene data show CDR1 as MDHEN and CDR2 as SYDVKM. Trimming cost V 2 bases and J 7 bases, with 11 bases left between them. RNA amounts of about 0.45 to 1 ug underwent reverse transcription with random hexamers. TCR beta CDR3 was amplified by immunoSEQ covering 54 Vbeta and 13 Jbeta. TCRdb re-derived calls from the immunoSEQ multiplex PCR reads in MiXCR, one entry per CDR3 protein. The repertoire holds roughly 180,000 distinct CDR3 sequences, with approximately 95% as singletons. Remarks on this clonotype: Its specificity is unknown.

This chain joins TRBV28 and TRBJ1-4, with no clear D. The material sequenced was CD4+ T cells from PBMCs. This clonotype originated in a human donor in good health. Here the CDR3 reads CASSLQQSTEKLFF. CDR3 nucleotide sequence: TGTGCCAGCAGTTTACAGCAATCCACTGAAAAACTGTTTTTT.